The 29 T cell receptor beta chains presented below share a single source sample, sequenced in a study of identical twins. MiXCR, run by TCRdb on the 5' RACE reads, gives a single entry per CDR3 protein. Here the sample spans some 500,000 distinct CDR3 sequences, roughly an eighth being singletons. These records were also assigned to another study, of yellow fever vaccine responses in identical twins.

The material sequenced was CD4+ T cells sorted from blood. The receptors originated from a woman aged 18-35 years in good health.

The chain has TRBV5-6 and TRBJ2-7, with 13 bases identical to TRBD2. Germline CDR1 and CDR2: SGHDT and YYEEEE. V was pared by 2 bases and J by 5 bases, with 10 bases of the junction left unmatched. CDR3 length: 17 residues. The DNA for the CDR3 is TGTGCCAGCAGCTTCCGGACTAGCGGGAGAAGTGGCGACGAGCAGTACTTC. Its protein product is CASSFRTSGRSGDEQYF.

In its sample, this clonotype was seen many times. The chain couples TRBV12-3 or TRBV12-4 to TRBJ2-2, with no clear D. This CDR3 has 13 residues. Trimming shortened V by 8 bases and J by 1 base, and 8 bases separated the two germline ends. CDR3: CASSPLNTGELFF. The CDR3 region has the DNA TGTGCCAGCTCACCACTGAACACCGGGGAGCTGTTTTTT.

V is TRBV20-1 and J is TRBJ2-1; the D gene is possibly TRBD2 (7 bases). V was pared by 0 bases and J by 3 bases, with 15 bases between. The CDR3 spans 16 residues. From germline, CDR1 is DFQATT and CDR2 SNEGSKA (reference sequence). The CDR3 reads CSARDRGARNYNEQFF. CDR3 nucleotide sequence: TGCAGTGCTAGAGATCGGGGGGCGAGGAACTACAATGAGCAGTTCTTC.

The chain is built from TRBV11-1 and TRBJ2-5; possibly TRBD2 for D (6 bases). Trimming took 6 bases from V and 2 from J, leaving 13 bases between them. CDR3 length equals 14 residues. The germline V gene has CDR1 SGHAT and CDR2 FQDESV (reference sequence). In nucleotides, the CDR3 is TGTGCCAGCAGGGGAAGGACTAATCAAGAGACCCAGTACTTC. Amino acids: CASRGRTNQETQYF.

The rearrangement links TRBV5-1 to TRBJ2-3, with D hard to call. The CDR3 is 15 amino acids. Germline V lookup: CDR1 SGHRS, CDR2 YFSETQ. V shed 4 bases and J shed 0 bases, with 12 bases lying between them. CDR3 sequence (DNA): TGCGCCAGCAGCCCAGGACCCGGGAGCACAGATACGCAGTATTTT. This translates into CASSPGPGSTDTQYF.

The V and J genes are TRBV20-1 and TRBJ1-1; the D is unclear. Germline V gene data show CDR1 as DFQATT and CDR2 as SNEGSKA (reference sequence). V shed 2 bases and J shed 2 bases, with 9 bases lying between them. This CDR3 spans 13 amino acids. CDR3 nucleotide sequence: TGCAGTGCTAGACTGGGCACCAACACTGAAGCTTTCTTT. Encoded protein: CSARLGTNTEAFF.

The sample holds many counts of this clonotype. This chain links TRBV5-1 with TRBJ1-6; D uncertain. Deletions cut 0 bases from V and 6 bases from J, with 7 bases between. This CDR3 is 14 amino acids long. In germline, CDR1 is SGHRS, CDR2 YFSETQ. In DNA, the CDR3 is TGCGCCAGCAGCTTGGAGCGGGCTAATTCACCCCTCCACTTT. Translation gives CASSLERANSPLHF.

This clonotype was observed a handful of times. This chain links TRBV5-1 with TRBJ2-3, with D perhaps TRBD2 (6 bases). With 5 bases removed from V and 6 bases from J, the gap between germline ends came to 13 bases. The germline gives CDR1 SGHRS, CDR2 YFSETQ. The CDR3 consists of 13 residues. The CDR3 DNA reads TGCGCCAGCAGGGGGCCGGGAGTGGATACGCAGTATTTT. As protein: CASRGPGVDTQYF.

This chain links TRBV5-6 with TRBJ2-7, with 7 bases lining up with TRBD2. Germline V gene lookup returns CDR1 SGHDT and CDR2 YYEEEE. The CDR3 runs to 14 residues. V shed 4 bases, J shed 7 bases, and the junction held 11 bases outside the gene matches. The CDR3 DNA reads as TGTGCCAGCAGCGATGAACTAGCGTCGGGTGAGCAGTACTTC. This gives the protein CASSDELASGEQYF.

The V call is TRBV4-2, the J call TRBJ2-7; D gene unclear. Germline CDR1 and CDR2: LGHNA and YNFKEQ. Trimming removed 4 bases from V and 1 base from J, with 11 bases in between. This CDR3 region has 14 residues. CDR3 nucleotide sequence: TGTGCCAGCAGCCCATATTCGGAATCCTACGAGCAGTACTTC. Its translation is CASSPYSESYEQYF.

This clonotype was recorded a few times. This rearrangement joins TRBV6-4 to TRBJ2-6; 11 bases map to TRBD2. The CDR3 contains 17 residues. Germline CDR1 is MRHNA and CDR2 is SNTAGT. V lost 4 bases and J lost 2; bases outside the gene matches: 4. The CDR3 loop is CASSVLAGGPGANVLTF. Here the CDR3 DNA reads TGTGCCAGCAGTGTTTTAGCGGGAGGGCCTGGGGCCAACGTCCTGACTTTC.

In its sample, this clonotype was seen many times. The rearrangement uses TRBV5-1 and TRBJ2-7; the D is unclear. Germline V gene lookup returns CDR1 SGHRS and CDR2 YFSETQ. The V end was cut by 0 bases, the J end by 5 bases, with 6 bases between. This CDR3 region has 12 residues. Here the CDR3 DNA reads TGCGCCAGCAGCTTGGCAAGGGACGAGCAGTACTTC. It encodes CASSLARDEQYF.

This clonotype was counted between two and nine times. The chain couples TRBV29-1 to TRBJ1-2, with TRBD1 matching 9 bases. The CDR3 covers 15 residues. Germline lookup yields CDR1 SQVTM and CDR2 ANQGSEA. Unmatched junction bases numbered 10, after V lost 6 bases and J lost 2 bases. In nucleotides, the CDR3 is TGCAGCGTAGTCCTACAGGGGGCCGTAAACTATGGCTACACCTTC. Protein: CSVVLQGAVNYGYTF.

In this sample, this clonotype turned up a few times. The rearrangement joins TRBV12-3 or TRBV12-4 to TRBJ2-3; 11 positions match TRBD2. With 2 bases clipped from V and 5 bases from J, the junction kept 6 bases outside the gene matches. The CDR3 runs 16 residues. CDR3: CASSLFGTSGQDTQYF. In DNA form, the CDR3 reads TGTGCCAGCAGTTTATTCGGGACTAGCGGACAAGATACGCAGTATTTT.

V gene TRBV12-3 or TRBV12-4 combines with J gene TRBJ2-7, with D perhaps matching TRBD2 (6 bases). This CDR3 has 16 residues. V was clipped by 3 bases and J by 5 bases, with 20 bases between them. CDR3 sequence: CASSFAGTRAGHEQYF. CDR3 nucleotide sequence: TGTGCCAGCAGTTTCGCCGGGACTCGAGCCGGGCACGAGCAGTACTTC.

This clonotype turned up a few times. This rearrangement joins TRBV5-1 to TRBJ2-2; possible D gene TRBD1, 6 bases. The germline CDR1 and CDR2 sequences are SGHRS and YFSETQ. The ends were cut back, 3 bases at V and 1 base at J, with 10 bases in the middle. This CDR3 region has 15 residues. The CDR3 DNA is TGCGCCAGCAGCTCGGGACACATGAACACCGGGGAGCTGTTTTTT. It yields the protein CASSSGHMNTGELFF.

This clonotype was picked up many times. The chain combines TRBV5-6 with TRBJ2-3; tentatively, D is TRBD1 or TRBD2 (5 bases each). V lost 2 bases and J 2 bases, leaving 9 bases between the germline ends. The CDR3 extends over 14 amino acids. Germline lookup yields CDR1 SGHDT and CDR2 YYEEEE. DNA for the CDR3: TGTGCCAGCAGCTTAGGGACCACCACAGATACGCAGTATTTT. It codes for CASSLGTTTDTQYF.

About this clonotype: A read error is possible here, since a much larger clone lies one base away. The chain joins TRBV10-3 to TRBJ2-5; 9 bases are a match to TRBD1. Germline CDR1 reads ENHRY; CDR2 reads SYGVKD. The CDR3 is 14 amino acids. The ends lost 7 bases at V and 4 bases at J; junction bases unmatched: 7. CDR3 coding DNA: TGTGCCATCAACACACCGGACAGGGGAGAGACCCAGTACTTC. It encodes CAINTPDRGETQYF.

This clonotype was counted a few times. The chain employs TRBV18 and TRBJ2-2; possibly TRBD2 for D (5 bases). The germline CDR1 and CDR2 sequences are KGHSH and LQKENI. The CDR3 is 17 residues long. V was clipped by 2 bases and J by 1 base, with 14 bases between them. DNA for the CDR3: TGTGCCAGCTCACCAAACATTGGCGGGCTGAACACCGGGGAGCTGTTTTTT. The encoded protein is CASSPNIGGLNTGELFF.

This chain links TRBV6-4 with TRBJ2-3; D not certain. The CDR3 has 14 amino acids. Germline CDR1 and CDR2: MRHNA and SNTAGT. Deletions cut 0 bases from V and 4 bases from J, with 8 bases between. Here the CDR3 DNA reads TGTGCCAGCAGTGACTCGAGTAGGTCAGATACGCAGTATTTT. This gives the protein CASSDSSRSDTQYF.

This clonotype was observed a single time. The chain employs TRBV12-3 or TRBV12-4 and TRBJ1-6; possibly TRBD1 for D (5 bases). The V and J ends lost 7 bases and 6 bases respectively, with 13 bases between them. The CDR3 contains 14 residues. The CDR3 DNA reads TGTGCCAGCAAATTGGGGGTGCCTAATTCACCCCTCCACTTT. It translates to CASKLGVPNSPLHF.

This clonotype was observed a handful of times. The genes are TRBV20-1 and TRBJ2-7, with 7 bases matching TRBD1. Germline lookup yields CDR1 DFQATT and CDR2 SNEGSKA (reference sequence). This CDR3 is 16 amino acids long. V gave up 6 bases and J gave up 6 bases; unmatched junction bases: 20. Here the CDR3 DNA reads TGCAGTGCCACCACCCCGGGACAGATCTCCTTCGGCGAGCAGTACTTC. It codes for CSATTPGQISFGEQYF.

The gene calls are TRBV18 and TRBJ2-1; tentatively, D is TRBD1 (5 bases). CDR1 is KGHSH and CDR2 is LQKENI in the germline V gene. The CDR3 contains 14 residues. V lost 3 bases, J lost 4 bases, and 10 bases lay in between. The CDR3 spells CASSPARGYNEQFF. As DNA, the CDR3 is TGTGCCAGCTCACCCGCTAGGGGATACAATGAGCAGTTCTTC.

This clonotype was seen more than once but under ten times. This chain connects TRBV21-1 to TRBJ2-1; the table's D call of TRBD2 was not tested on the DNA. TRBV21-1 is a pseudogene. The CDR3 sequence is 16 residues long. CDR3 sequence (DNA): TGTGCCAGCAGCAAGGGGGAGCGGGAGGGCCGCAGTGAGCAGTTCTTC. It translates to CASSKGEREGRSEQFF.

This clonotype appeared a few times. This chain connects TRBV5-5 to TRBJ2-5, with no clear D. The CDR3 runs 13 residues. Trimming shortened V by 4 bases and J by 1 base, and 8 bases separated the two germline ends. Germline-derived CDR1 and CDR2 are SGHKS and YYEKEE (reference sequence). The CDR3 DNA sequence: TGTGCCAGCAGCCCGGAAGGCCAAGAGACCCAGTACTTC. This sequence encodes CASSPEGQETQYF.

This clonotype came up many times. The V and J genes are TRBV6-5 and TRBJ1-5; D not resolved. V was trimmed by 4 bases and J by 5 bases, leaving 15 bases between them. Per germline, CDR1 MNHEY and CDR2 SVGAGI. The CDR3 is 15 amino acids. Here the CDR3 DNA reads TGTGCCAGCAGTTCTGGAGGGAGGGTCCATCAGCCCCAGCATTTT. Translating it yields CASSSGGRVHQPQHF.

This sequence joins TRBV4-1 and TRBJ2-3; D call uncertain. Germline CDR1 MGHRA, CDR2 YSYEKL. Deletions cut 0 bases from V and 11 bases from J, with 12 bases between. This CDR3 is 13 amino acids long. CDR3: CASSQEGPARQYF. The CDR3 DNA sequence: TGCGCCAGCAGCCAAGAGGGTCCAGCGCGGCAGTATTTT.

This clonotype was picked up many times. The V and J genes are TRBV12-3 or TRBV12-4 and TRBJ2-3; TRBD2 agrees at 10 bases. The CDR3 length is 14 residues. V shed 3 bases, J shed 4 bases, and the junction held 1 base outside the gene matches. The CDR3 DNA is TGTGCCAGCAGTTTCGGACTAGCGGCAGATACGCAGTATTTT. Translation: CASSFGLAADTQYF.

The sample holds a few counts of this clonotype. CDR3 loop: CASSLLQGGSPLHF. The CDR3, as DNA: TGTGCCAGCAGTCTCCTGCAGGGGGGTTCACCCCTCCACTTT. V usage is TRBV12-3 or TRBV12-4 and J usage is TRBJ1-6; TRBD1 matches at 7 bases. The junction had 7 bases not matched to a gene; V was cut back by 5 bases and J by 9 bases. The CDR3 runs to 14 residues.